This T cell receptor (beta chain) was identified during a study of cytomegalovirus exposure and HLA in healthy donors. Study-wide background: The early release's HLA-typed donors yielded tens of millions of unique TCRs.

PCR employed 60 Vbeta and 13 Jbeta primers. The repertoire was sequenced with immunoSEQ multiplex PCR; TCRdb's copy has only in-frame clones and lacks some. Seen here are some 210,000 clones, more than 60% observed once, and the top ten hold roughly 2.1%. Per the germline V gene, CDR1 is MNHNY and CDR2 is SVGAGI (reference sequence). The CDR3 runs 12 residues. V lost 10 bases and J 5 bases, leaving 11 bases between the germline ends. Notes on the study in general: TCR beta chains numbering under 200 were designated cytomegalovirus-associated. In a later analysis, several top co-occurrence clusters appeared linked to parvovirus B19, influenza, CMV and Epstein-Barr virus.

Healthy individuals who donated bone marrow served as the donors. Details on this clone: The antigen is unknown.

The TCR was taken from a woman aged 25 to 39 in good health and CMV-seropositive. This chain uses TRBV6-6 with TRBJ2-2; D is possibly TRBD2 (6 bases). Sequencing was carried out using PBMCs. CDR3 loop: CAIWRGTGELFF. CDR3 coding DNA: TGTGCCATCTGGAGGGGTACCGGGGAGCTGTTTTTT.